The TCR beta chain described here comes from a study of CD8 T cells in Susac syndrome. The V and J ends lost 3 bases and 7 bases, in that order; junction bases with no gene match: 10. This CDR3 spans 15 amino acids. From germline, CDR1 is MGHRA and CDR2 YSYEKL. In blood CD8+ and CD4+ T cells, TCR beta underwent sequencing. TEMRA cells were FACS-enriched, unlike CD8+ and CD4+ T cells, which were negatively isolated. Random hexamers were used to reverse transcribe roughly 0.5 to 1 ug of RNA. Across 54 Vbeta and 13 Jbeta, immunoSEQ multiplex PCR amplified TCR beta CDR3. One entry per CDR3 protein results from TCRdb running MiXCR on the immunoSEQ multiplex PCR reads. The sample holds 200,000 to 250,000 distinct CDR3 sequences, more than 85% seen once. This clonotype was detected once.

This sequence joins TRBV4-1 and TRBJ1-1; 8 bases agree with TRBD1. This TCR derives from a human donor with multiple sclerosis. The specimen sequenced was CD8+ T cells from PBMCs. CDR3 loop: CASSHEGQGWDEAFF. Here the CDR3 DNA reads TGCGCCAGCAGCCACGAAGGACAGGGTTGGGATGAAGCTTTCTTT.